One and the same sample provided the 4 T cell receptor beta chains below, sequenced in a study of cytomegalovirus exposure and HLA in healthy donors. Profiling relied on immunoSEQ multiplex PCR, and the TCRdb table lists in-frame clones only, not all of them. Altogether 95,000 to 150,000 clones are present, over 75% being singletons, with the ten largest covering nearly 6.5%. Sample: PBMCs. The source is a woman between 18 and 30 years old in good health and CMV-seropositive.

This chain joins TRBV5-8 and TRBJ1-1; TRBD1 aligns across 10 bases. V lost 4 bases and J lost 1; bases outside the gene matches: 4. CDR3 length: 15 residues. Germline CDR1 reads SGHTS; CDR2 reads YDEGEE. CDR3 sequence reads: CASSPGQGRNTEAFF. The CDR3, as DNA: TGTGCCAGCAGCCCGGGACAGGGGCGGAACACTGAAGCTTTCTTT.

This sequence joins TRBV6-5 and TRBJ1-2; 7 bases line up with TRBD1. V lost 6 bases to trimming and J lost 8 bases; unmatched junction nucleotides: 15. Germline assignment: CDR1 MNHEY and CDR2 SVGAGI. This CDR3 contains 15 residues. The DNA of the CDR3 is TGTGCCAGCAGCCGTCGGACAGGATCTAGGGGCGGCTACACCTTC. Translated, it gives CASSRRTGSRGGYTF.

A few counts support this clone. This chain connects TRBV19 to TRBJ2-7, with 10 bases that match TRBD1. The CDR3 runs 14 residues. CDR1 is LNHDA, CDR2 SQIVND, per germline (reference sequence). The V and J ends lost 4 bases and 3 bases, in that order; junction bases with no gene match: 3. The CDR3 bases are TGTGCCAGTAGTACGGGACAGGGGATCTACGAGCAGTACTTC. Its protein product is CASSTGQGIYEQYF.

The rearrangement uses TRBV29-1 and TRBJ2-5, with TRBD1 identical over 7 bases. CDR1 and CDR2 from the germline V gene are SQVTM and ANQGSEA. The CDR3 has 14 amino acids. V lost 6 bases to trimming and J lost 4 bases; unmatched junction nucleotides: 11. The CDR3 coding sequence is TGCAGCGTGGGCAAGGGGGCCCCCCCAGAGACCCAGTACTTC. Its translation is CSVGKGAPPETQYF. Together with reference TRBV29-1 and TRBJ2-5, the CDR3 gives the full variable domain: SAVISQKPSRDICQRGTSLTIQCQVDSQVTMMFWYRQQPGQSLTLIATANQGSEATYESGFVIDKFPISRPNLTFSTLTVSNMSPEDSSIYLCSVGKGAPPETQYFGPGTRLLVL.